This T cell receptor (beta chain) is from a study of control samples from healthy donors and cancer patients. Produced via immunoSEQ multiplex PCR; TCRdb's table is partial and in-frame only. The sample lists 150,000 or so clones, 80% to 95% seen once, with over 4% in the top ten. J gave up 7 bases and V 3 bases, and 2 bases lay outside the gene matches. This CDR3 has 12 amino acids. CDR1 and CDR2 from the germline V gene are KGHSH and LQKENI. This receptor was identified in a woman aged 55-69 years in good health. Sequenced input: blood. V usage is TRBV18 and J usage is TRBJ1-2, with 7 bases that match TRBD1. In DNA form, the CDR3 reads TGTGCCAGCTCACCTGACAGGGCTGGCTACACCTTC. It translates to CASSPDRAGYTF.